This section outlines one TCR beta chain sequence together with its context. Its specificity is unknown. The entry originates in a study of cytomegalovirus exposure and HLA in healthy donors. Regarding the study as a whole: Accurate prediction of HLA-A and HLA-B alleles (for most subjects) was reportedly achieved from TCR beta sequences. Highly shared sequence variants in one cluster were likely a sequencing artifact. With later analysis, a missense DCLRE1C variant became linked to TCR beta V- and J-gene trimming.

It was with 60 Vbeta and 13 Jbeta primers that the PCR ran. Profiled with immunoSEQ multiplex PCR; TCRdb holds only in-frame clones, not every one. Of over 110,000 clones listed, around 82% are singletons. This TCR was recovered from a woman aged 40 to 49 in good health and CMV-seropositive. Source material: PBMCs.

In DNA, the CDR3 is TGTGCCAGCAGCTTAGAACAGGGGGCGGGTCAGCCCCAGCATTTT. The encoded protein is CASSLEQGAGQPQHF. This chain uses TRBV7-6 with TRBJ1-5; 9 positions agree with TRBD1. This CDR3 has 15 amino acids. Trimming removed 1 base from V and 6 bases from J; junction bases left unmatched: 4. From germline, CDR1 is SGHVS and CDR2 FNYEAQ.